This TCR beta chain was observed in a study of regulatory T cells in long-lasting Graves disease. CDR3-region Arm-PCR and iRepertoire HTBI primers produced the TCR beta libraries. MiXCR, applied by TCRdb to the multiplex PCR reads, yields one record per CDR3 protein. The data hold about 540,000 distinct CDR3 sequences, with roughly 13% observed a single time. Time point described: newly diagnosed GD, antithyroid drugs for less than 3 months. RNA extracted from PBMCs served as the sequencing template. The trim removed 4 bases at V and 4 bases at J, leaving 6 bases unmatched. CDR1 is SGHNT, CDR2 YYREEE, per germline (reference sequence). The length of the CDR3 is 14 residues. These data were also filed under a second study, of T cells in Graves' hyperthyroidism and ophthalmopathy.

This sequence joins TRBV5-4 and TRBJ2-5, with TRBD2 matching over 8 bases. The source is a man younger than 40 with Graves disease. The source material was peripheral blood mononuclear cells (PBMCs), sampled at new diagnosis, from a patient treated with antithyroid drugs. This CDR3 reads CASSQGLVIETQYF. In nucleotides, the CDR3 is TGTGCCAGCAGCCAGGGACTAGTAATAGAGACCCAGTACTTC.